This TCR beta chain was sequenced in a study of metastatic and nonmetastatic thyroid tumors. Overall study context: The authors compared repertoires across blood and tumor or nodule tissue from malignant and benign thyroid patients.

The CDR3 is 14 residues long. Germline CDR1 reads MDHEN; CDR2 reads SYDVKM. V was clipped by 2 bases and J by 3 bases; unmatched bases: 3. Thyroid surgery was performed in patients who had received no treatment beforehand. MiXCR was used by TCRdb to re-call the PCR reads. The sample carries approximately 21,000 clones, under 30% recorded once. This receptor was identified in a male donor with papillary thyroid cancer or a benign thyroid nodule (not recorded which). Some clones in this sample may be carry-over from other donors' samples. The chain uses TRBV28 and TRBJ1-2, with TRBD1 identical over 7 bases. Sequencing was done on a sample of tumor tissue. The CDR3 region has the DNA TGTGCCAGCAGTTTACCGACAGGGTACTATGGCTACACCTTC. Translation gives CASSLPTGYYGYTF.